This T cell receptor (beta chain) came from a study of blood T cell repertoires in COVID-19. This CDR3 region has 17 residues. Germline V gives CDR1 GTSNPN, CDR2 SVGIG (reference sequence). V dropped 8 bases and J dropped 5; count of bases not matched to a gene: 16. The data were produced by immunoSEQ multiplex PCR, yet TCRdb's version contains in-frame clones alone and is incomplete. This sample has about 350,000 clones, with roughly 90% found just once. What was sequenced was PBMCs or T cells enriched from blood (not recorded which). This sequence was found in a woman aged 30 to 39 who had been exposed to COVID-19. The rearrangement links TRBV30 to TRBJ2-1, with 12 bases identical to TRBD2. The CDR3 loop is CAGKLAGGPLGHNEQFF. The CDR3, as DNA: TGTGCCGGGAAACTAGCGGGAGGCCCCCTCGGACACAATGAGCAGTTCTTC.